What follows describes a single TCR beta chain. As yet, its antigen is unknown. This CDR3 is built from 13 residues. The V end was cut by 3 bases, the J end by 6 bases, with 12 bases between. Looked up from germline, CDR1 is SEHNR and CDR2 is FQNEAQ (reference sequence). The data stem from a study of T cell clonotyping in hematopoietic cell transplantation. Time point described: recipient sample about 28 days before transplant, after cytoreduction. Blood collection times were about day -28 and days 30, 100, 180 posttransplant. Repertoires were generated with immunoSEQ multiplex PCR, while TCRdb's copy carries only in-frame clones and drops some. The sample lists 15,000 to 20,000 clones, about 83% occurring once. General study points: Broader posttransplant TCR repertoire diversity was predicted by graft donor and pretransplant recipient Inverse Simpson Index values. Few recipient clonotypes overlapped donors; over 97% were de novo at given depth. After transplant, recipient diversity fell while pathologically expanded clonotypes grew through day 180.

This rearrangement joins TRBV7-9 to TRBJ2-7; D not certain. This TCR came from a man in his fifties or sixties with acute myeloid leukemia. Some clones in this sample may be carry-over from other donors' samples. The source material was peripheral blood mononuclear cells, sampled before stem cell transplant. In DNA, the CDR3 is TGTGCCAGCAGCTTTCGGCCGTCTCCCGAGCAGTACTTC. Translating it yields CASSFRPSPEQYF.